Following are 26 T cell receptor beta chains from one sample sequenced in a study of blood T cells in healthy people across ages. PCR was performed a second time for about 7 to 11 cycles using a sample-barcoded 5' primer and a J-beta primer mix. TCRdb analysed the 5' RACE reads with MiXCR anew, one entry per CDR3 protein. This repertoire shows 1.4 million or so distinct CDR3 sequences, roughly 43% found once; its top ten account for under 5%. Input material: blood. The receptors originated from a young woman in good health.

This chain joins TRBV29-1 and TRBJ2-5, with D unclear. Trimming removed 7 bases at V and 11 bases at J, with 23 bases between. Germline V CDR1 and CDR2: SQVTM, ANQGSEA. This CDR3 is 13 amino acids long. CDR3 protein: CSANKDTYNEQYF. In DNA form, the CDR3 reads TGCAGCGCCAACAAGGATACCTACAATGAGCAGTACTTC.

This chain joins TRBV5-4 and TRBJ2-1; weak D call: TRBD1 (6 bases). The germline V and J ends were trimmed by 2 bases and 4 bases, with 7 bases remaining between them. The CDR3 is 13 residues long. Germline V lookup: CDR1 SGHNT, CDR2 YYREEE (reference sequence). The CDR3: CASSFQGYNEQFF. The CDR3 coding sequence is TGTGCCAGCAGCTTTCAGGGGTACAATGAGCAGTTCTTC.

Details on this clonotype: With a much larger clone just one base away, this may be a read error. The chain couples TRBV5-1 to TRBJ2-6; the D gene is possibly TRBD1 (5 bases). Germline V gene data show CDR1 as SGHRS and CDR2 as YFSETQ. This CDR3 region has 16 residues. For the CDR3, the DNA is TGCGCCAGCAGCCGCCGAGACTTCTCTGGGGCCAAAGTCCTGACTTTC. Encoded protein: CASSRRDFSGAKVLTF.

This clonotype was recorded a few times. J is TRBJ2-1 and V is TRBV9, with D uncertain. Germline CDR1 reads SGDLS; CDR2 reads YYNGEE. The ends were cut back, 4 bases at V and 10 bases at J, with 15 bases in the middle. The CDR3 has 13 amino acids. CDR3 residues: CASSPRNGVEQFF. CDR3 nucleotides: TGTGCCAGCAGCCCGCGTAACGGCGTAGAGCAGTTCTTC.

The gene calls are TRBV27 and TRBJ1-1; 7 positions agree with TRBD1. The CDR3 spans 18 residues. With 5 bases clipped from V and 1 base from J, the junction kept 16 bases outside the gene matches. Germline V gives CDR1 MNHEY, CDR2 SMNVEV (reference sequence). The CDR3 nucleotides are TGTGCCAGCAGTCCCATCCTACAGGGGAAGGGGCCGAACACTGAAGCTTTCTTT. This encodes CASSPILQGKGPNTEAFF.

This clonotype turned up a few times. The rearrangement joins TRBV6-5 to TRBJ2-1; TRBD1 matches at 7 bases. Per germline, CDR1 MNHEY and CDR2 SVGAGI. V shed 7 bases, J shed 8 bases, and the junction held 11 bases outside the gene matches. The CDR3 loop spans 14 amino acids. The CDR3 reads CASTDRVVDYEQFF. The CDR3 nucleotides read TGTGCCAGCACTGACAGGGTTGTTGACTATGAGCAGTTCTTC.

The genes are TRBV25-1 and TRBJ2-7; 7 bases line up with TRBD1. In germline, CDR1 is MGHDK, CDR2 SYGVNS. This CDR3 is 14 amino acids long. Trimming cost V 4 bases and J 2 bases; bases outside gene matches: 5. CDR3 sequence (DNA): TGTGCCAGCAGTGGGGACAGCCCCGCCTACGAGCAGTACTTC. Residues: CASSGDSPAYEQYF.

The chain recombines TRBV7-9 with TRBJ2-3; TRBD2 aligns across 14 bases. This CDR3 spans 16 amino acids. V dropped 3 bases and J dropped 5; count of bases not matched to a gene: 4. Looked up from germline, CDR1 is SEHNR and CDR2 is FQNEAQ (reference sequence). The CDR3 loop is CASSFGTSGSQDTQYF. For the CDR3, the DNA is TGTGCCAGCAGCTTCGGGACTAGCGGGAGCCAAGATACGCAGTATTTT.

This clonotype was observed at least ten times. This sequence joins TRBV7-2 and TRBJ2-7, with D perhaps matching TRBD1 (5 bases). Germline values: CDR1 SGHTA, CDR2 FQGNSA. V was clipped by 6 bases and J by 3 bases, with 12 bases between them. The CDR3 is 13 residues long. CDR3 residues: CASSPSGNYEQYF. CDR3 bases: TGTGCCAGCAGTCCCTCAGGGAACTACGAGCAGTACTTC.

The chain links TRBV6-5 to TRBJ2-5; the match to TRBD1 covers 8 bases. TRBJ2-7 explains the end of the DNA better; the J call may be wrong. The germline V gene has CDR1 MNHEY and CDR2 SVGAGI. The CDR3 contains 15 residues. In DNA form, the CDR3 reads TGTGCCAGCAGTCTAAGACAGGGGCTATACTACGAGCAGTACTTC. Protein: CASSLRQGLYYEQYF.

V gene TRBV5-4 combines with J gene TRBJ1-1, with a tentative D call TRBD1 (6 bases). The CDR3 sequence is 14 residues long. V lost 4 bases and J lost 4, with 14 bases in between. Germline CDR1 reads SGHNT; CDR2 reads YYREEE (reference sequence). The CDR3, as DNA: TGTGCCAGCAGCCAGAAAACAGGGAGCACTGAAGCTTTCTTT. This codes for CASSQKTGSTEAFF.

This chain uses TRBV29-1 with TRBJ2-1; D not resolved. The J call may be in error: the DNA end matches TRBJ2-7 better. CDR1 and CDR2 (germline): SQVTM, ANQGSEA. The CDR3 runs 11 residues. CDR3 nucleotide sequence: TGCAGCGTGGCCTCCTACTACGAGCAGTACTTC. This codes for CSVASYYEQYF.

This clonotype has a handful of counts. CDR3 amino acids: CASSFHQPGERTKKLFF. In DNA form, the CDR3 reads TGTGCCAGCAGTTTTCACCAACCAGGGGAGAGAACGAAAAAACTGTTTTTT. The chain combines TRBV6-5 with TRBJ1-4, with D possibly TRBD1 on 6 matching bases. This CDR3 spans 17 amino acids. The germline V gene encodes CDR1 MNHEY and CDR2 SVGAGI. V was shortened by 4 bases and J by 9 bases, with 24 bases between the two germline ends.

The chain employs TRBV4-3 and TRBJ1-5; D gene unclear. CDR1 is LGHNA, CDR2 YSLEER, per germline. V was trimmed by 0 bases and J by 9 bases, leaving 12 bases between them. CDR3 size: 14 residues. This CDR3 reads CASSQDRSDWPQHF. The CDR3 DNA follows: TGCGCCAGCAGCCAAGATCGGTCGGATTGGCCCCAGCATTTT.

The rearrangement links TRBV10-3 to TRBJ2-5; D possibly uses TRBD1 or TRBD2 (5 bases each). Trimming took 2 bases from V and 2 from J, leaving 6 bases between them. CDR1 is ENHRY and CDR2 is SYGVKD in the germline V gene. The CDR3 length is 13 residues. CDR3 DNA: TGTGCCATCAGTGAGGGGGGACAAGAGACCCAGTACTTC. Its translation: CAISEGGQETQYF.

The V and J genes are TRBV20-1 and TRBJ2-7, with D uncertain. This CDR3 contains 13 residues. CDR1 DFQATT and CDR2 SNEGSKA come from the germline V gene (reference sequence). With 1 base removed from V and 5 bases from J, the gap between germline ends came to 12 bases. DNA of the CDR3: TGCAGTGCTAGAGTAGGGTTGCTCCACGAGCAGTACTTC. Translation: CSARVGLLHEQYF.

The chain employs TRBV5-1 and TRBJ1-4; D not resolved. Germline-derived CDR1 and CDR2 are SGHRS and YFSETQ. Trimming removed 0 bases at V and 7 bases at J, with 10 bases between. The CDR3 length is 14 residues. CDR3 bases: TGCGCCAGCAGCTTGGACTTTCTGAGTGAAAAACTGTTTTTT. Translated, it gives CASSLDFLSEKLFF.

The CDR3 sequence: CASSLEGSGDNEQFF. The CDR3 DNA reads TGTGCCAGCAGCTTGGAGGGTAGCGGGGACAATGAGCAGTTCTTC. The V and J genes are TRBV5-4 and TRBJ2-1, with TRBD2 matching over 8 bases. The trim removed 0 bases at V and 5 bases at J, leaving 4 bases unmatched. Looked up from germline, CDR1 is SGHNT and CDR2 is YYREEE (reference sequence). This CDR3 is 15 amino acids long.

The chain employs TRBV6-2 or TRBV6-3 and TRBJ1-2; the D gene is possibly TRBD1 (6 bases). V shed 4 bases and J shed 8 bases, with 20 bases lying between them. Germline V lookup: CDR1 MNHEY, CDR2 SVGEGT. This CDR3 contains 15 residues. The CDR3 region has the DNA TGTGCCAGCAGTTCTGCGACAGGTTTTTTGAGAGGCTACACCTTC. This gives the protein CASSSATGFLRGYTF.

This clonotype was observed a handful of times. The V gene is TRBV14, the J gene TRBJ2-3; the match to TRBD2 covers 9 bases. Germline V gene data show CDR1 as SGHDN and CDR2 as FVKESK. V shed 5 bases, J shed 0 bases, and the junction held 12 bases outside the gene matches. This CDR3 is 18 amino acids long. CDR3: CASSSGPSGGQSTDTQYF. The CDR3 DNA follows: TGTGCCAGCAGCTCGGGGCCCAGCGGGGGGCAGAGCACAGATACGCAGTATTTT.

The chain joins TRBV24-1 to TRBJ1-5; D gene uncertain. Germline V gene sequence: CDR1 KGHDR, CDR2 SFDVKD. The CDR3 totals 14 residues. V lost 7 bases, J lost 5 bases, and 14 bases lay in between. CDR3 in amino acids: CATSQRAGDQPQHF. The CDR3 DNA reads as TGTGCCACCAGCCAGCGGGCAGGAGATCAGCCCCAGCATTTT.

The V gene is TRBV9, the J gene TRBJ2-5, with 10 bases that match TRBD2. There are 16 residues in the CDR3. CDR1 SGDLS and CDR2 YYNGEE come from the germline V gene. V shed 4 bases and J 4 bases; nucleotides not matched to a gene: 10. CDR3 sequence (DNA): TGTGCCAGCAGCCCTCCCAGCGGGGGGGCCGGAGAGACCCAGTACTTC. It specifies CASSPPSGGAGETQYF.

The chain employs TRBV7-9 and TRBJ2-3, with 7 nucleotides matching TRBD2. The CDR3 has 16 amino acids. Germline V gene lookup returns CDR1 SEHNR and CDR2 FQNEAQ (reference sequence). V lost 5 bases and J lost 2; bases outside the gene matches: 10. CDR3 sequence reads: CASSDGGLGYTDTQYF. CDR3 bases: TGTGCCAGCAGCGACGGTGGACTAGGGTACACAGATACGCAGTATTTT.

The table lists this clonotype with a count of one. This chain joins TRBV6-2 or TRBV6-3 and TRBJ1-5, with 8 bases matching TRBD1. CDR3 size: 15 residues. The ends lost 6 bases at V and 3 bases at J; junction bases unmatched: 7. CDR1 is MNHEY, CDR2 SVGEGT, per germline. CDR3 in DNA: TGTGCCAGCAGCAGGACAGGGACCTACAATCAGCCCCAGCATTTT. Its translation is CASSRTGTYNQPQHF.

The chain employs TRBV6-5 and TRBJ1-5, with D maybe TRBD1 (6 bases). V was clipped by 6 bases and J by 5 bases, with 14 bases between them. The CDR3 runs to 14 residues. Germline lookup yields CDR1 MNHEY and CDR2 SVGAGI. The CDR3 DNA follows: TGTGCCAGCAGCCCCCGGGGGGCGCATCAGCCCCAGCATTTT. Protein product: CASSPRGAHQPQHF.

This sequence joins TRBV5-1 and TRBJ1-5; TRBD1 matches at 8 bases. Losses at the gene ends were 4 bases for V and 6 bases for J; bases not matched to a gene: 3. CDR1 is SGHRS and CDR2 is YFSETQ in the germline V gene. This CDR3 has 13 residues. The CDR3 region is CASSQTGGQPQHF. The CDR3, as DNA: TGCGCCAGCAGCCAAACAGGGGGTCAGCCCCAGCATTTT.